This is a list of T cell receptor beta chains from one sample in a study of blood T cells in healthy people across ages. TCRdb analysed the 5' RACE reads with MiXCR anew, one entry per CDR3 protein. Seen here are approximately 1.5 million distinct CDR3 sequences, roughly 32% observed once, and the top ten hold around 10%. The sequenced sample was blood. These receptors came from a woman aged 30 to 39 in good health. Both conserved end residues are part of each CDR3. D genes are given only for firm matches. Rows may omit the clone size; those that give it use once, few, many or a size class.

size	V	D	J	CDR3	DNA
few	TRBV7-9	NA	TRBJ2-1	CASLSTGESYNEQFF	TGTGCCAGCCTCTCGACAGGAGAATCCTACAATGAGCAGTTCTTC
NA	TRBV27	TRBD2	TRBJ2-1	CASSRRNRTRTYNEQFF	TGTGCCAGCAGTCGCCGCAACAGGACTAGGACATACAATGAGCAGTTCTTC
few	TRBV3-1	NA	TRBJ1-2	CASSQGGLPGYTF	TGTGCCAGCAGCCAAGGAGGGCTCCCTGGCTACACCTTC
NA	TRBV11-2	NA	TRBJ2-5	CASSSLAWGGEQYF	TGTGCCAGCAGCTCCCTAGCTTGGGGCGGGGAGCAGTACTTC
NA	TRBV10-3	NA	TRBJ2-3	CAISDYDGSSSTDTQYF	TGTGCCATCAGTGACTACGACGGATCGTCTAGCACAGATACGCAGTATTTT
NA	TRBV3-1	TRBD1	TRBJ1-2	CASSQGDRDRMDYTF	TGTGCCAGCAGCCAAGGCGACAGGGACCGTATGGACTACACCTTC
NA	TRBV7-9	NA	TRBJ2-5	CASSLTQQSLGETQYF	TGTGCCAGCAGCTTAACCCAGCAATCTCTAGGGGAGACCCAGTACTTC
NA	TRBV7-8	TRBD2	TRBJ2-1	CASSLRFGGQREVNEQFF	TGTGCCAGCAGCTTACGGTTTGGGGGCCAGCGGGAGGTCAATGAGCAGTTCTTC
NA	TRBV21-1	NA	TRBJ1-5	CASSNGRGSPYSGINQPQHF	TGTGCCAGCAGCAACGGTCGGGGCAGCCCTTACTCAGGGATCAATCAGCCCCAGCATTTT
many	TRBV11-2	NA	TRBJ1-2	CASSLEGAYHGYTF	TGTGCCAGCAGCTTAGAAGGGGCCTACCATGGCTACACCTTC
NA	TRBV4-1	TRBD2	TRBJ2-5	CASSHPSQLAGGFEQETQYF	TGCGCCAGCAGCCATCCCTCTCAGCTAGCGGGGGGTTTTGAACAAGAGACCCAGTACTTC
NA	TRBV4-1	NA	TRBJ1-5	CAGNRSDNDQPQHF	TGCGCCGGTAACAGGTCAGACAACGATCAGCCCCAGCATTTT
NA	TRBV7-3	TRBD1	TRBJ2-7	CASSTGQVPYEQYF	TGTGCCAGCAGCACCGGACAGGTGCCCTACGAGCAGTACTTC
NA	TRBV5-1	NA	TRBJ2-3	CASSLTGEVDTQYF	TGCGCCAGCAGCTTGACCGGGGAGGTAGATACGCAGTATTTT
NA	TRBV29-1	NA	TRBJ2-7	CSVVGQISYEQYF	TGCAGCGTTGTAGGACAAATCTCTTACGAGCAGTACTTC
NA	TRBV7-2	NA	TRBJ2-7	CASSSGGQRSSYEQYF	TGTGCCAGCAGCTCCGGGGGGCAGAGGAGCTCCTACGAGCAGTACTTC
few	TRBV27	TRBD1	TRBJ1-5	CASKEATGGSQPQHF	TGTGCCAGCAAAGAGGCAACAGGGGGCAGTCAGCCCCAGCATTTT
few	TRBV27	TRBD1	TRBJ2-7	CASSITGVQQYF	TGTGCCAGCAGTATCACAGGGGTACAGCAGTACTTC
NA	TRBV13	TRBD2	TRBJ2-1	CASSRIPGLAGGRDNAYNEQFF	TGTGCCAGCAGCCGAATTCCGGGACTAGCGGGGGGAAGGGATAACGCCTACAATGAGCAGTTCTTC
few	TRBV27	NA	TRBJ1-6	CASSWSSSGNSPLHF	TGTGCCAGCAGTTGGTCCTCGTCGGGCAATTCACCCCTCCACTTT